The clone carrying this TCR beta chain was detected ten times or more. Its antigen remains unidentified. This specimen belongs to a study of CD8+ T cells in alopecia areata. Study summary: Tofacitinib administration to treated patients was oral, at 5 to 10 mg twice daily. General study points: Especially in alopecia totalis/universalis, lesional scalp showed greater clonality than normal scalp did.

The CDR3 covers 16 residues. Per germline, CDR1 MNHNY and CDR2 SVGAGI (reference sequence). V dropped 0 bases and J dropped 2; count of bases not matched to a gene: 2. The treatment was: oral pan-JAK inhibitor, 5-10 mg twice daily. Collection of lesional scalp punch biopsies and peripheral blood was performed in alopecia areata patients. Once RNA had been extracted, it was reverse transcribed into cDNA to act as the sequencing template. Clones were read by immunoSEQ multiplex PCR, and TCRdb kept only the in-frame ones, dropping some. The sample has 150,000 to 200,000 clones, 50% to 65% seen once. The V and J genes are TRBV6-6 and TRBJ2-1, with 9 bases aligning to TRBD1. The sample here was CD4+ T cells sorted from blood, taken at week 24, from a patient treated with tofacitinib. The TCR sequence derives from a human donor with alopecia areata. The CDR3 coding sequence is TGTGCCAGCAGTTACTCGGGACAGGGTACCTACAATGAGCAGTTCTTC. Translated, it gives CASSYSGQGTYNEQFF.